These 10 T cell receptor beta chains were sequenced from one sample in a study of cytomegalovirus exposure and HLA in healthy donors. Primers: 60 Vbeta forward and 13 Jbeta reverse. Assay: immunoSEQ multiplex PCR; the TCRdb copy retains only in-frame clones and omits some. Here the sample spans about 99,000 clones, approximately 80% being singletons. The specimen was PBMCs. Receptors were obtained from a woman under 30 in good health and CMV-seropositive.

The genes are TRBV23-1 and TRBJ2-7, with D maybe TRBD1 (6 bases). TRBV23-1 counts as an open reading frame of uncertain function. Trimming took off 7 bases at V and 4 bases at J, with 11 bases between the two ends. CDR3 length: 12 amino acids. CDR3 nucleotides: TGCGCCAGCACCAGGGGTTGGTACGAGCAGTACTTC. This gives the protein CASTRGWYEQYF.

The CDR3 sequence: CASSVSGGNNEQFF. The CDR3 DNA reads as TGTGCCAGCAGCGTTTCCGGGGGGAACAATGAGCAGTTCTTC. This chain links TRBV9 with TRBJ2-1; TRBD2 matches at 7 bases. Germline CDR1 and CDR2: SGDLS and YYNGEE. The CDR3 is 14 amino acids. With 2 bases clipped from V and 5 bases from J, the junction kept 4 bases outside the gene matches.

This chain joins TRBV30 and TRBJ2-7; 7 nucleotides agree with TRBD2. V dropped 0 bases and J dropped 4; count of bases not matched to a gene: 12. Germline assignment: CDR1 GTSNPN and CDR2 SVGIG (reference sequence). The CDR3 runs to 16 residues. The CDR3 DNA reads TGTGCCTGGAGTGTAACTGCCGGGAGGCCACCGTACGAGCAGTACTTC. Protein product: CAWSVTAGRPPYEQYF.

This clone was counted once. The chain recombines TRBV9 with TRBJ2-3; 11 bases are a match to TRBD2. With 0 bases clipped from V and 4 bases from J, the junction kept 4 bases outside the gene matches. Germline assignment: CDR1 SGDLS and CDR2 YYNGEE. The CDR3 is made up of 16 amino acids. Here the CDR3 reads CASSVVAGGIADTQYF. DNA for the CDR3: TGTGCCAGCAGCGTAGTAGCGGGAGGGATTGCAGATACGCAGTATTTT.

J is TRBJ1-1 and V is TRBV19, with 8 bases that match TRBD1. The CDR3 loop spans 16 amino acids. V trimming: 7 bases; J trimming: 0 bases; junction bases outside the gene matches: 10. The germline V gene has CDR1 LNHDA and CDR2 SQIVND (reference sequence). Here the CDR3 reads CASTARTGIMNTEAFF. The CDR3 DNA reads as TGTGCCAGTACCGCCCGGACAGGGATCATGAACACTGAAGCTTTCTTT.

This clone was counted a few times. The chain joins TRBV28 to TRBJ2-3, with 7 nucleotides matching TRBD1. Germline V gene data show CDR1 as MDHEN and CDR2 as SYDVKM. CDR3 length: 14 amino acids. With V trimmed by 4 bases and J by 2 bases, 3 bases remained unmatched. The CDR3 region has the DNA TGTGCCAGCAGTTCGGGACAGTACACAGATACGCAGTATTTT. Amino acids: CASSSGQYTDTQYF.

CDR3 sequence: CASIMVAQAQGPQHF. The CDR3 DNA sequence: TGTGCCAGCATAATGGTCGCCCAGGCCCAGGGCCCCCAGCATTTT. This chain joins TRBV6-1 and TRBJ1-5, with D maybe TRBD1 (5 bases). Germline V gene lookup returns CDR1 MNHNS and CDR2 SASEGT. V lost 7 bases and J 10 bases, leaving 23 bases between the germline ends. This CDR3 comprises 15 residues.

V and J are TRBV5-4 and TRBJ1-2, with 10 positions matching TRBD1. The J segment lost 6 bases and the V segment lost 3 bases, leaving 5 bases of the junction unmatched. Germline V gene sequence: CDR1 SGHNT, CDR2 YYREEE (reference sequence). The CDR3 spans 14 residues. CDR3 protein: CASSWDRGGDGYTF. As DNA, the CDR3 is TGTGCCAGCAGCTGGGACAGGGGAGGAGATGGCTACACCTTC.

This clone was found a few times. Relative to the germline gene, one junction end is altered; a read error may explain this. The chain combines TRBV6-5 with TRBJ2-7; no clear D gene. CDR1 is MNHEY and CDR2 is SVGAGI in the germline V gene. The CDR3 has 13 residues. DNA of the CDR3: TGTGCCAGCAGCCCCCTAAGTACCTCCGAGCCGTACTTC. Translated, it gives CASSPLSTSEPYF.

The chain uses TRBV30 and TRBJ2-3; D perhaps matches TRBD2 (5 bases). This CDR3 spans 15 amino acids. Trimming removed 4 bases from V and 0 bases from J, with 14 bases in between. Looked up from germline, CDR1 is GTSNPN and CDR2 is SVGIG (reference sequence). In DNA form, the CDR3 reads TGTGCCTGGATAGCGACTGTCTCTAGCACAGATACGCAGTATTTT. Protein sequence: CAWIATVSSTDTQYF.